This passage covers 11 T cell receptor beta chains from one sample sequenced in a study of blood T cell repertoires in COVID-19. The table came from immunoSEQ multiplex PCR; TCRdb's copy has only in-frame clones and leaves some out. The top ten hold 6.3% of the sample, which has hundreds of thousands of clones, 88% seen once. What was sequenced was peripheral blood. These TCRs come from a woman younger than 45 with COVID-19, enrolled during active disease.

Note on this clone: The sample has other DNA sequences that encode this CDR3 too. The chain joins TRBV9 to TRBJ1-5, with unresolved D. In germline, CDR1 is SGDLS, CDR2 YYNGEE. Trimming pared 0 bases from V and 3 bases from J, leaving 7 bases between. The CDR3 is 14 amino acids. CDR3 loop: CASSVGGLNQPQHF. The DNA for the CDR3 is TGTGCCAGCAGCGTAGGAGGGCTCAATCAGCCCCAGCATTTT.

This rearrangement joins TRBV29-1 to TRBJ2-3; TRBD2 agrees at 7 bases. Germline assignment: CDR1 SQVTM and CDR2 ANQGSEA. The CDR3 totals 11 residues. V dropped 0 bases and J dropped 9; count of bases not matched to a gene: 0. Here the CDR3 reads CSVEEGGTQYF. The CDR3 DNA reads TGCAGCGTTGAAGAGGGGGGGACGCAGTATTTT.

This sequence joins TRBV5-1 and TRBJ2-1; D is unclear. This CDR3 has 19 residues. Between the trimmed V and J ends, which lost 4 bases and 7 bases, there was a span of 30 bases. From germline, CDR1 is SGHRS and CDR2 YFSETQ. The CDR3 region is CASSPLRPDRTSLVNEQFF. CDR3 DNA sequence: TGCGCCAGCAGCCCCTTAAGACCCGATCGCACCTCCCTAGTGAATGAGCAGTTCTTC.

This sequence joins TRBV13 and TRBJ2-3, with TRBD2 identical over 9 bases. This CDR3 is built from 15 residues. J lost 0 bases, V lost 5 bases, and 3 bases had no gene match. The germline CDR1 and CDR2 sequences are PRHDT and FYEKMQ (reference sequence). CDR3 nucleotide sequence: TGTGCCAGCAGCCCAGCGGGAGGAAGCACAGATACGCAGTATTTT. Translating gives CASSPAGGSTDTQYF.

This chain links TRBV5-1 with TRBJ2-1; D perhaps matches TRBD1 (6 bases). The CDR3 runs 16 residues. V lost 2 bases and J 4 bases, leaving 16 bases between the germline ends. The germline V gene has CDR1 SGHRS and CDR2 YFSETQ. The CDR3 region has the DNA TGCGCCAGCAGCTTTACTGTTCTAGGGGGTTACAATGAGCAGTTCTTC. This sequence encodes CASSFTVLGGYNEQFF.

Here the CDR3 DNA reads TGTGCCAGCCAACAGGGTCTGACCATATATTTT. Protein sequence: CASQQGLTIYF. The rearrangement uses TRBV7-9 and TRBJ1-3; maybe TRBD1 (6 bases). There are 11 residues in the CDR3. V was cut by 8 bases and J by 10 bases, with 12 bases left in between. Germline CDR1 and CDR2: SEHNR and FQNEAQ (reference sequence).

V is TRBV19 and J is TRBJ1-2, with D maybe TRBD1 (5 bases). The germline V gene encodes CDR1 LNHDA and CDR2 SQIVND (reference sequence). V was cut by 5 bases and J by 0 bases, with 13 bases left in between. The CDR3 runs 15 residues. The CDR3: CASSPWGVANYGYTF. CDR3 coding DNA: TGTGCCAGTAGTCCTTGGGGGGTAGCTAACTATGGCTACACCTTC. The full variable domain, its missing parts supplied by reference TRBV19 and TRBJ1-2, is DGGITQSPKYLFRKEGQNVTLSCEQNLNHDAMYWYRQDPGQGLRLIYYSQIVNDFQKGDIAEGYSVSREKKESFPLTVTSAQKNPTAFYLCASSPWGVANYGYTFGSGTRLTVV.

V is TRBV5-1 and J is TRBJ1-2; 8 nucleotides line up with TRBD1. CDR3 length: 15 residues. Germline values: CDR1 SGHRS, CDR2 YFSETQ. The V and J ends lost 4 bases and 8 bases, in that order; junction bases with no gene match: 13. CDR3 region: CASSLGQGVMGGYTF. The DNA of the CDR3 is TGCGCCAGCAGCCTCGGACAGGGAGTTATGGGGGGCTACACCTTC.

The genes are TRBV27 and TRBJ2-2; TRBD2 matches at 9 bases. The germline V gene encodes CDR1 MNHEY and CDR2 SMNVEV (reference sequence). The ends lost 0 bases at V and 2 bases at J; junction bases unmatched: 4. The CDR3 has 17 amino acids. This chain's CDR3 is CASSLSASGVNTGELFF. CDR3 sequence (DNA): TGTGCCAGCAGTTTATCAGCTAGCGGGGTTAACACCGGGGAGCTGTTTTTT.

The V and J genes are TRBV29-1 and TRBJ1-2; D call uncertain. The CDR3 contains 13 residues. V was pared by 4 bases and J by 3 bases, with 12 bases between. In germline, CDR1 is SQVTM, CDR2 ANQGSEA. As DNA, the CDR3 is TGCAGCGTTGGCCTAGCGTTGGACTATGGCTACACCTTC. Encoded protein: CSVGLALDYGYTF.

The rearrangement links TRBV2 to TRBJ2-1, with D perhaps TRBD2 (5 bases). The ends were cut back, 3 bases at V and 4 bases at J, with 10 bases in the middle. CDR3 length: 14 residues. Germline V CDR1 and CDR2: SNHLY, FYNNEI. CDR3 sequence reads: CASSEERGYNEQFF. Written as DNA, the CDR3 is TGTGCCAGCAGTGAGGAACGGGGATACAATGAGCAGTTCTTC.